One sample yielded the 23 T cell receptor beta chains listed below, sequenced in a study of T cell repertoires in cytomegalovirus infection. Via MiXCR, TCRdb re-called the reads, giving one row per CDR3 protein. The sample has hundreds of thousands of distinct CDR3 sequences, roughly 30% seen once; the top ten hold about 13%. Material: PBMCs. These TCRs come from a human donor in good health (CMV status not recorded). Some clones in this sample may be carry-over from other donors' samples.

This clonotype came up once. The V call is TRBV11-2, the J call TRBJ2-4; D might be TRBD2 (7 bases). Germline lookup yields CDR1 SGHAT and CDR2 FQNNGV. Deletions cut 0 bases from V and 7 bases from J, with 13 bases between. The CDR3 spans 15 residues. CDR3 in amino acids: CASSLDGGARNIQYF. CDR3 sequence (DNA): TGTGCCAGCAGCTTAGATGGGGGGGCACGGAACATTCAGTACTTC.

The chain employs TRBV6-1 and TRBJ1-2; TRBD1 aligns across 8 bases. CDR3 length equals 14 residues. Germline lookup yields CDR1 MNHNS and CDR2 SASEGT. The V segment lost 8 bases and the J segment 0 bases; nucleotides outside the gene matches: 5. CDR3 in amino acids: CASRGTGANYGYTF. CDR3 DNA: TGTGCCAGCCGGGGGACAGGCGCTAACTATGGCTACACCTTC.

This clonotype was seen more than once but under ten times. The chain combines TRBV20-1 with TRBJ2-2; 12 bases map to TRBD2. Germline CDR1 reads DFQATT; CDR2 reads SNEGSKA (reference sequence). The CDR3 length is 15 residues. The V and J ends lost 6 bases and 4 bases, in that order; junction bases with no gene match: 6. The chain's CDR3 is CSAARLAGVTGELFF. In DNA form, the CDR3 reads TGCAGTGCCGCCCGACTAGCGGGGGTCACCGGGGAGCTGTTTTTT.

V is TRBV30 and J is TRBJ2-1, with 10 bases lining up with TRBD2. The CDR3 totals 15 residues. V lost 1 base, J lost 6 bases, and 6 bases stayed unmatched. The germline gives CDR1 GTSNPN, CDR2 SVGIG (reference sequence). The CDR3 DNA is TGTGCCTGGAGTGCCGGGACTAGCGTTCTCAATGAGCAGTTCTTC. Protein sequence: CAWSAGTSVLNEQFF.

This chain joins TRBV24-1 and TRBJ2-3; D is uncertain. Germline V lookup: CDR1 KGHDR, CDR2 SFDVKD. Deletions cut 5 bases from V and 0 bases from J, with 17 bases between. The CDR3 is 17 residues long. For the CDR3, the DNA is TGTGCCACCAGTGGCCCCTTCGGTTCGTCTAGCACAGATACGCAGTATTTT. Encoded protein: CATSGPFGSSSTDTQYF.

This clonotype was recorded at least ten times. The chain couples TRBV5-8 to TRBJ2-1; 9 bases line up with TRBD1. The CDR3 totals 16 residues. V shed 4 bases and J 2 bases; nucleotides not matched to a gene: 7. The germline V gene has CDR1 SGHTS and CDR2 YDEGEE. Here the CDR3 DNA reads TGTGCCAGCAGCCGTCCGGGACAGGGTACCTACAATGAGCAGTTCTTC. As protein: CASSRPGQGTYNEQFF.

This clonotype was counted at least ten times. The rearrangement uses TRBV4-1 and TRBJ1-1, with 8 bases lining up with TRBD1. The trim removed 2 bases at V and 0 bases at J, leaving 2 bases unmatched. The V gene's germline CDR1 is MGHRA and CDR2 YSYEKL. The CDR3 is 15 residues long. The CDR3 DNA sequence: TGCGCCAGCAGCCAAAGACAGGGGATGAACACTGAAGCTTTCTTT. Its translation is CASSQRQGMNTEAFF.

The V call is TRBV30, the J call TRBJ2-1; D is unresolved. This CDR3 region has 11 residues. V dropped 0 bases and J dropped 6 bases, with 3 bases sitting between them. CDR1 GTSNPN and CDR2 SVGIG come from the germline V gene (reference sequence). The CDR3 DNA follows: TGTGCCTGGAGTGTATCCAATGAGCAGTTCTTC. Translated: CAWSVSNEQFF. Together with reference TRBV30 and TRBJ2-1, the CDR3 gives the full variable domain: SQTIHQWPATLVQPVGSPLSLECTVEGTSNPNLYWYRQAAGRGLQLLFYSVGIGQISSEVPQNLSASRPQDRQFILSSKKLLLSDSGFYLCAWSVSNEQFFGPGTRLTVL.

This clonotype was seen many times. The J gene is TRBJ2-5, the V gene TRBV11-2; no clear D gene. CDR1 is SGHAT and CDR2 is FQNNGV in the germline V gene. V lost 1 base to trimming and J lost 2 bases, with 8 bases between them. The CDR3 runs to 14 residues. CDR3 sequence: CASSLGGSQETQYF. CDR3 in DNA: TGTGCCAGCAGCTTAGGGGGATCACAAGAGACCCAGTACTTC. The full variable domain, rest sourced from reference TRBV11-2 and TRBJ2-5, is EAGVAQSPRYKIIEKRQSVAFWCNPISGHATLYWYQQILGQGPKLLIQFQNNGVVDDSQLPKDRFSAERLKGVDSTLKIQPAKLEDSAVYLCASSLGGSQETQYFGPGTRLLVL.

The chain has TRBV29-1 and TRBJ2-7, with D tentatively TRBD1 (6 bases). CDR3 length equals 13 residues. Germline CDR1 is SQVTM and CDR2 is ANQGSEA. The V and J ends lost 3 bases and 2 bases respectively, with 11 bases between them. The CDR3 bases are TGCAGCGTTGATGTGACAGGAACCTACGAGCAGTACTTC. The encoded protein is CSVDVTGTYEQYF.

This chain joins TRBV24-1 and TRBJ2-1, with D maybe TRBD1 (5 bases). Per germline, CDR1 KGHDR and CDR2 SFDVKD. V shed 9 bases and J shed 6 bases, with 14 bases lying between them. The CDR3 consists of 13 residues. DNA for the CDR3: TGTGCCACCGGACACCCGGAGTTCAATGAGCAGTTCTTC. It is translated as CATGHPEFNEQFF.

The gene calls are TRBV20-1 and TRBJ2-7; no reliable D call. The CDR3 totals 14 residues. Germline V gene lookup returns CDR1 DFQATT and CDR2 SNEGSKA (reference sequence). V gave up 0 bases and J gave up 6 bases, with 15 bases separating them. CDR3 DNA sequence: TGCAGTGCTAGAGATAAGGGCGGTCCTCTCGAGCAGTACTTC. Protein: CSARDKGGPLEQYF.

This clonotype was counted between two and nine times. The chain has TRBV4-1 and TRBJ2-3; 9 positions agree with TRBD2. The CDR3 totals 16 residues. Germline V CDR1 and CDR2: MGHRA, YSYEKL. The V segment lost 0 bases and the J segment 3 bases; nucleotides outside the gene matches: 4. Here the CDR3 reads CASSQDWLAGTDTQYF. CDR3 nucleotide sequence: TGCGCCAGCAGCCAAGATTGGCTAGCGGGGACAGATACGCAGTATTTT.

The chain joins TRBV7-2 to TRBJ1-2, with D tentatively TRBD1 (5 bases). Trimming removed 5 bases from V and 4 bases from J, with 11 bases in between. The CDR3 is 13 amino acids. CDR1 SGHTA and CDR2 FQGNSA come from the germline V gene. The CDR3 sequence is CASSPRDFYGYTF. CDR3 bases: TGTGCCAGCAGCCCTCGGGACTTCTATGGCTACACCTTC.

This clonotype was observed a single time. V usage is TRBV20-1 and J usage is TRBJ2-1; weak D call: TRBD2 (6 bases). The germline V gene encodes CDR1 DFQATT and CDR2 SNEGSKA (reference sequence). This CDR3 is built from 15 residues. Trimming removed 5 bases at V and 1 base at J, with 15 bases between. This CDR3 reads CSAPPASDSYNEQFF. The CDR3 DNA reads as TGCAGTGCTCCGCCCGCTAGCGATTCCTACAATGAGCAGTTCTTC.

The rearrangement links TRBV6-8 to TRBJ2-2, with D possibly being TRBD2 (5 bases). Germline CDR1 reads MNHGY; CDR2 reads SAAAGT. The length of the CDR3 is 17 residues. V was cut by 8 bases and J by 2 bases, with 21 bases left in between. As DNA, the CDR3 is TGTGCCAGCGGAGACTATACATCGGCTTATAACACCGGGGAGCTGTTTTTT. It encodes CASGDYTSAYNTGELFF.

This clonotype was counted at least ten times. This chain joins TRBV6-1 and TRBJ2-7; D gene ambiguous. The CDR3 is 14 amino acids. Germline values: CDR1 MNHNS, CDR2 SASEGT. With 2 bases removed from V and 9 bases from J, the gap between germline ends came to 17 bases. The CDR3 region has the DNA TGTGCCAGCAGTGAACATCAGGTCCGTAAGGGGCAGTACTTC. Its protein is CASSEHQVRKGQYF.

V gene TRBV4-1 combines with J gene TRBJ1-1; D is ambiguous. V was clipped by 1 base and J by 3 bases, with 9 bases between them. Looked up from germline, CDR1 is MGHRA and CDR2 is YSYEKL. CDR3 size: 14 residues. The CDR3 coding sequence is TGCGCCAGCAGCCAAGGGAAATTTGACACTGAAGCTTTCTTT. Protein: CASSQGKFDTEAFF.

The chain has TRBV2 and TRBJ2-1; 10 nucleotides agree with TRBD1. CDR3 length equals 15 residues. Germline V gives CDR1 SNHLY, CDR2 FYNNEI. The junction had 5 bases not matched to a gene; V was cut back by 7 bases and J by 2 bases. The CDR3 sequence: CASTTGQGTYNEQFF. CDR3 DNA: TGTGCCAGCACGACGGGACAGGGGACCTACAATGAGCAGTTCTTC.

This clonotype was detected only a few times. This sequence joins TRBV7-9 and TRBJ1-3; no reliable D call. The CDR3 covers 19 residues. The germline V gene encodes CDR1 SEHNR and CDR2 FQNEAQ (reference sequence). Trimming shortened V by 0 bases and J by 1 base, and 19 bases separated the two germline ends. The CDR3 loop is CASSLAPLRWTVSGNTIYF. The CDR3 bases are TGTGCCAGCAGCTTAGCTCCCTTGCGGTGGACCGTATCTGGAAACACCATATATTTT.

CDR3 DNA sequence: TGTGCCAGTAGTAGCGGGCAGGGCTGGGGTACGCAGTATTTT. This translates into CASSSGQGWGTQYF. V usage is TRBV19 and J usage is TRBJ2-3; either TRBD1 or TRBD2 may supply D (5 bases each). Germline V gene data show CDR1 as LNHDA and CDR2 as SQIVND (reference sequence). V lost 4 bases and J 8 bases, leaving 16 bases between the germline ends. The CDR3 consists of 14 residues.

The chain uses TRBV30 and TRBJ1-1, with a weak D call TRBD1 (6 bases). Germline CDR1 is GTSNPN and CDR2 is SVGIG (reference sequence). V lost 3 bases and J lost 1, with 18 bases in between. This CDR3 region has 16 residues. The CDR3 DNA reads TGTGCCTGGAGCGGTGTTGGTGGGGGCTGGAACACTGAAGCTTTCTTT. Amino acids: CAWSGVGGGWNTEAFF.

As for this clonotype: This sequence may be a read error, since a much larger clone differs from it by one base. The J gene is TRBJ2-1, the V gene TRBV7-9, with D uncertain. Trimming left V 2 bases short and J 8 bases short, with 1 base between. The CDR3 has 10 amino acids. Per the germline V gene, CDR1 is SEHNR and CDR2 is FQNEAQ (reference sequence). The CDR3, as DNA: TGTGCCAGCAGCTTACATGAGCAGTTCTTC. Its protein is CASSLHEQFF.